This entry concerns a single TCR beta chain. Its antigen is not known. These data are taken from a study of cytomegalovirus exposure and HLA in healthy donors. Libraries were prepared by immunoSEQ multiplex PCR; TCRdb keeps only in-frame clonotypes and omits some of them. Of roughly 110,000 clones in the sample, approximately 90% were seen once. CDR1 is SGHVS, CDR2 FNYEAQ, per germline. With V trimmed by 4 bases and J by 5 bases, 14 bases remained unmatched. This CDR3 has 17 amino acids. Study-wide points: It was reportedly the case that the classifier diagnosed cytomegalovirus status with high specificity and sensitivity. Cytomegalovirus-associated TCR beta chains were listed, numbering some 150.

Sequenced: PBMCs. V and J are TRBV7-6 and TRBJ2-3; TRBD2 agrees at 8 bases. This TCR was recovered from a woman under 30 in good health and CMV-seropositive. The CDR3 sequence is CASSSDQTGGLGDTQYF. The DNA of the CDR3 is TGTGCCAGCAGCTCCGACCAGACGGGGGGGCTGGGAGATACGCAGTATTTT.